Presented here are 2 T cell receptor beta chains from one specimen sequenced in a study of blood T cells in healthy people across ages. Then a second PCR, running roughly 7 to 11 cycles, was carried out with a sample-barcoded 5' primer and a J-beta primer mix. TCRdb analysed the 5' RACE reads with MiXCR anew, one entry per CDR3 protein. The sample records about a million distinct CDR3 sequences, around 46% being singletons. Sequencing was done on a sample of blood. These receptors originate from a man aged 25-40 years in good health.

The CDR3 protein is CASSPLGRLKTDTQYF. The CDR3 region has the DNA TGTGCCAGCAGTCCACTAGGGCGTCTTAAAACAGATACGCAGTATTTT. V and J are TRBV2 and TRBJ2-3; tentatively, D is TRBD2 (5 bases). This CDR3 region has 16 residues. Trimming pared 5 bases from V and 3 bases from J, leaving 18 bases between. Germline CDR1 reads SNHLY; CDR2 reads FYNNEI.

This chain joins TRBV12-3 or TRBV12-4 and TRBJ2-2; D is uncertain. The length of the CDR3 is 15 residues. Trimming removed 6 bases at V and 3 bases at J, with 14 bases between. DNA of the CDR3: TGTGCCAGCAGCGGCCTCGCCCCGCACACCGGGGAGCTGTTTTTT. It yields the protein CASSGLAPHTGELFF.